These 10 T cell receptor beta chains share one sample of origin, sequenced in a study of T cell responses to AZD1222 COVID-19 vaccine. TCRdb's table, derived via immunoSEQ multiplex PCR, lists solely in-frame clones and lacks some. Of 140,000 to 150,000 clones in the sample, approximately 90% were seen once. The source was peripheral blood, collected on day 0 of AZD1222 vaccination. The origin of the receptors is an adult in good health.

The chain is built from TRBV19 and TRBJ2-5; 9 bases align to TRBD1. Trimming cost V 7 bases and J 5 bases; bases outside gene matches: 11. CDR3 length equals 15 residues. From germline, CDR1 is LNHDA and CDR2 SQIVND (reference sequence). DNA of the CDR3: TGTGCCAGTACCGGTCTGGGACAGGGTCTTGAGACCCAGTACTTC. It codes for CASTGLGQGLETQYF.

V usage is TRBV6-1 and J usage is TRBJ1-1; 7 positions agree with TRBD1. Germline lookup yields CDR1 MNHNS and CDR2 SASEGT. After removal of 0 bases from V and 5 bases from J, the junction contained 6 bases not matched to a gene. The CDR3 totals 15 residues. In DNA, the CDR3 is TGTGCCAGCAGTGAAGCAGTCACAGGGGCAACTGAAGCTTTCTTT. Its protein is CASSEAVTGATEAFF.

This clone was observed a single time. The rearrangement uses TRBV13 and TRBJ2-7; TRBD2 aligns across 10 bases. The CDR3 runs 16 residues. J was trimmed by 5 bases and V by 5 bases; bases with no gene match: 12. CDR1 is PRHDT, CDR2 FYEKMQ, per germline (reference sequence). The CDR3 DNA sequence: TGTGCCAGCAGCCTCGTAGCGGGAGGACCCTTCGACGAGCAGTACTTC. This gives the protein CASSLVAGGPFDEQYF.

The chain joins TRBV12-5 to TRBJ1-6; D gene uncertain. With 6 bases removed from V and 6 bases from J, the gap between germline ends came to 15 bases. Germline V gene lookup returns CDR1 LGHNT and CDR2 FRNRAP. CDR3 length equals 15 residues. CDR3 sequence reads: CASGPQEGGNSPLHF. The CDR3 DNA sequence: TGTGCTAGTGGCCCCCAGGAAGGAGGTAATTCACCCCTCCACTTT.

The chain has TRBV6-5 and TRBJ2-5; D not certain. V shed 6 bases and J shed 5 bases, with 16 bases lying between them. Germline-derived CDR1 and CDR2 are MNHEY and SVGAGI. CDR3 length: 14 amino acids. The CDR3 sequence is CASRFGSDLETQYF. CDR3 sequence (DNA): TGTGCCAGCAGATTCGGGTCGGATTTGGAGACCCAGTACTTC.

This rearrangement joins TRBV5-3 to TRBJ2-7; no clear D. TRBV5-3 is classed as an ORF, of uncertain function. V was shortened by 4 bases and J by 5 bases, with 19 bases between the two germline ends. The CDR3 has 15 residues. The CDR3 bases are TGTGCCAGAAGCCTGCCATCGGCCCATGACGACGAGCAGTACTTC. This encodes CARSLPSAHDDEQYF.

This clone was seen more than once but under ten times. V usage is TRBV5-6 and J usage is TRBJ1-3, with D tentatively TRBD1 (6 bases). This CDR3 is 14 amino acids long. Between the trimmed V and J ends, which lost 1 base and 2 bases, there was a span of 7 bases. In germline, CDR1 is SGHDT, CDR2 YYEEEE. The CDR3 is CASSLTGPGNTIYF. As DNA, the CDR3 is TGTGCCAGCAGCTTGACAGGGCCTGGAAACACCATATATTTT.

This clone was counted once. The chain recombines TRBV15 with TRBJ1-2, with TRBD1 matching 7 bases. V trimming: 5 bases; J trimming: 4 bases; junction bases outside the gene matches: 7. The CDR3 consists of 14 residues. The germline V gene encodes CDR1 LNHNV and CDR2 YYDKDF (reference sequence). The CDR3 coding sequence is TGTGCCACCAGCGCAGACACAGGGGCCTATGGCTACACCTTC. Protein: CATSADTGAYGYTF. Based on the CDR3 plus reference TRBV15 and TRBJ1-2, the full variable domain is DAMVIQNPRYQVTQFGKPVTLSCSQTLNHNVMYWYQQKSSQAPKLLFHYYDKDFNNEADTPDNFQSRRPNTSFCFLDIRSPGLGDTAMYLCATSADTGAYGYTFGSGTRLTVV.

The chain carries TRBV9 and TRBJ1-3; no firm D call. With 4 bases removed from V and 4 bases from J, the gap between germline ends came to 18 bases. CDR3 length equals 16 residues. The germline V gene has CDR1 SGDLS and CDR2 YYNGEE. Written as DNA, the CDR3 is TGTGCCAGCAGCCCCCGAGAAGCCAGTTGGGGAAACACCATATATTTT. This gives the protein CASSPREASWGNTIYF. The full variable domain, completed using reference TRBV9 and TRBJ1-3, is DSGVTQTPKHLITATGQRVTLRCSPRSGDLSVYWYQQSLDQGLQFLIQYYNGEERAKGNILERFSAQQFPDLHSELNLSSLELGDSALYFCASSPREASWGNTIYFGEGSWLTVV.

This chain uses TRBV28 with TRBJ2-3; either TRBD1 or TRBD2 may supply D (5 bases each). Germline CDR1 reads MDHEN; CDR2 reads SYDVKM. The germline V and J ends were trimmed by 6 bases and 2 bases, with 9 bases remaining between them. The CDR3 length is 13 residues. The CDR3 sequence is CASSRDATDTQYF. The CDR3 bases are TGTGCCAGCAGCCGGGACGCCACAGATACGCAGTATTTT.